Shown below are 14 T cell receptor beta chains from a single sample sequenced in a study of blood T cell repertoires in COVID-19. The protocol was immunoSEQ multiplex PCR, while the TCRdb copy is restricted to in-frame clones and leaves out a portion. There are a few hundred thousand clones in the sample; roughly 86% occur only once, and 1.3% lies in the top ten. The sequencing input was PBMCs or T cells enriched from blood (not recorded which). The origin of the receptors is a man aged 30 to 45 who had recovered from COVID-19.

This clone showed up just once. For the CDR3, the DNA is TGCGCCAGCAGACCCCGGGAGCGCAATGAGCAGTTCTTC. Encoded protein: CASRPRERNEQFF. The V gene is TRBV4-1, the J gene TRBJ2-1; the D gene is possibly TRBD2 (6 bases). This CDR3 is built from 13 residues. V lost 6 bases and J lost 6, with 12 bases in between. Per the germline V gene, CDR1 is MGHRA and CDR2 is YSYEKL.

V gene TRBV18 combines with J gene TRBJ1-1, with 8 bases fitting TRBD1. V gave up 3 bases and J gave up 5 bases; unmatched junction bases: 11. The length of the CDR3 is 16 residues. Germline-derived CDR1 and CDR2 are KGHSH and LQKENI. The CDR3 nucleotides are TGTGCCAGCTCACCTCGGGACAGGCGTTTAGAGACTGAAGCTTTCTTT. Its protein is CASSPRDRRLETEAFF.

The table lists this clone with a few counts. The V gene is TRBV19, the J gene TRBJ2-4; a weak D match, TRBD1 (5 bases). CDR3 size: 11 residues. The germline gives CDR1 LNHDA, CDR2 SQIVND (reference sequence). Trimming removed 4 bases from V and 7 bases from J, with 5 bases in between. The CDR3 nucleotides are TGTGCCAGTAGTAACAGGAACATTCAGTACTTC. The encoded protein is CASSNRNIQYF.

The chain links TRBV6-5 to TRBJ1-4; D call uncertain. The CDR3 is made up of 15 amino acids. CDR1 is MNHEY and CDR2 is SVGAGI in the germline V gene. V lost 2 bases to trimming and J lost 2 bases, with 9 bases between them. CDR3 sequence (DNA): TGTGCCAGCAGTTACGGAGGGAGGACTAATGAAAAACTGTTTTTT. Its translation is CASSYGGRTNEKLFF.

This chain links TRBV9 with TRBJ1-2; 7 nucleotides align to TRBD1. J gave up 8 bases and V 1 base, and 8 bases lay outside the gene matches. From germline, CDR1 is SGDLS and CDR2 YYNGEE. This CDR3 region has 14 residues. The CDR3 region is CASSVNDRVAGYTF. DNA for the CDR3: TGTGCCAGCAGCGTAAACGACAGGGTTGCGGGCTACACCTTC.

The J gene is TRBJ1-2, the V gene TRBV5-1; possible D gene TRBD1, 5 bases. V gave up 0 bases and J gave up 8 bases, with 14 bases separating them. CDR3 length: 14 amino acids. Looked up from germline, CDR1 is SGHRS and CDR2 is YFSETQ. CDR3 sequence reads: CASSLATGDGGYTF. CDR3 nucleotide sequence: TGCGCCAGCAGCTTGGCCACGGGGGACGGCGGCTACACCTTC.

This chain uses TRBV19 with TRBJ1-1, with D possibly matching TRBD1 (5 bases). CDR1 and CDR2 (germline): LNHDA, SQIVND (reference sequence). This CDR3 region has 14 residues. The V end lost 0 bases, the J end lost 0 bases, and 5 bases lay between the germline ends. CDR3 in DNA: TGTGCCAGTAGTATAGAAGGGGTGAACACTGAAGCTTTCTTT. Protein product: CASSIEGVNTEAFF. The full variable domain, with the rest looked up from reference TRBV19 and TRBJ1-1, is DGGITQSPKYLFRKEGQNVTLSCEQNLNHDAMYWYRQDPGQGLRLIYYSQIVNDFQKGDIAEGYSVSREKKESFPLTVTSAQKNPTAFYLCASSIEGVNTEAFFGQGTRLTVV.

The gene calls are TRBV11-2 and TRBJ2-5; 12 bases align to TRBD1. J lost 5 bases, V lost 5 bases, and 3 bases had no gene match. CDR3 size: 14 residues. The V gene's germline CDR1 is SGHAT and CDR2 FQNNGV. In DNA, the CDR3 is TGTGCCAGCAGCCGCGGGACAGGGGGCGAGACCCAGTACTTC. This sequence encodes CASSRGTGGETQYF.

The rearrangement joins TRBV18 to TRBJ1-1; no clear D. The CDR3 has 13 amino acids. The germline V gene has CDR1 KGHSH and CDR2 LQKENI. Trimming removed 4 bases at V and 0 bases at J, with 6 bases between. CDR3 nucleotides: TGTGCCAGCTCACGCACAGTGAACACTGAAGCTTTCTTT. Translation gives CASSRTVNTEAFF.

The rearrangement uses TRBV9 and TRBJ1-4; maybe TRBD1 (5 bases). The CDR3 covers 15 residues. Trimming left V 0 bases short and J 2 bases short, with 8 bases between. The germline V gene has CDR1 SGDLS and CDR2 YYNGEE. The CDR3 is CASSVEQATNEKLFF. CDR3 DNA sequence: TGTGCCAGCAGCGTAGAACAGGCGACTAATGAAAAACTGTTTTTT. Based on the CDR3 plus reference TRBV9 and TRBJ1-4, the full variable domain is DSGVTQTPKHLITATGQRVTLRCSPRSGDLSVYWYQQSLDQGLQFLIQYYNGEERAKGNILERFSAQQFPDLHSELNLSSLELGDSALYFCASSVEQATNEKLFFGSGTQLSVL.

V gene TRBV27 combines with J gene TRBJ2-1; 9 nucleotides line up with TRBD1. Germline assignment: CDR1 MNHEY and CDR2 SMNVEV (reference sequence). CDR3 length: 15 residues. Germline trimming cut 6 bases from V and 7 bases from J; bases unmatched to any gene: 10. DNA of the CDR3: TGTGCCAGCAGAGATGCGGGACAGGGTAATAATGAGCAGTTCTTC. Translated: CASRDAGQGNNEQFF.

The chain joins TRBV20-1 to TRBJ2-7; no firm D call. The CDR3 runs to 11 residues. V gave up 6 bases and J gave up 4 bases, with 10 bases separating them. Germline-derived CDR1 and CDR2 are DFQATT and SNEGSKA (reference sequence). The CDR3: CSAADLYEQYF. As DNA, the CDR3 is TGCAGTGCGGCGGATTTATACGAGCAGTACTTC.

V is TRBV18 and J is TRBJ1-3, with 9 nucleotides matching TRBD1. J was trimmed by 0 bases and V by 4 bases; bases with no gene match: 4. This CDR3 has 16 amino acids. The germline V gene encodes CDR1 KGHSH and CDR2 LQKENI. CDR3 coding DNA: TGTGCCAGCTCACACCGGACAGGGGACTCTGGAAACACCATATATTTT. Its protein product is CASSHRTGDSGNTIYF.

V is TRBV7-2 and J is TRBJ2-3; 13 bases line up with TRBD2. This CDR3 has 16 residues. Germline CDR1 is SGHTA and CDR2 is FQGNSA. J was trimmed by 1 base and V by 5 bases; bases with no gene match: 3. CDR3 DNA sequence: TGTGCCAGCAGCCCGACTAGCGGGGGGCGCACAGATACGCAGTATTTT. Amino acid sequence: CASSPTSGGRTDTQYF. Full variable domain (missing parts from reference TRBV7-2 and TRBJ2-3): GAGVSQSPSNKVTEKGKDVELRCDPISGHTALYWYRQSLGQGLEFLIYFQGNSAPDKSGLPSDRFSAERTGGSVSTLTIQRTQQEDSAVYLCASSPTSGGRTDTQYFGPGTRLTVL.